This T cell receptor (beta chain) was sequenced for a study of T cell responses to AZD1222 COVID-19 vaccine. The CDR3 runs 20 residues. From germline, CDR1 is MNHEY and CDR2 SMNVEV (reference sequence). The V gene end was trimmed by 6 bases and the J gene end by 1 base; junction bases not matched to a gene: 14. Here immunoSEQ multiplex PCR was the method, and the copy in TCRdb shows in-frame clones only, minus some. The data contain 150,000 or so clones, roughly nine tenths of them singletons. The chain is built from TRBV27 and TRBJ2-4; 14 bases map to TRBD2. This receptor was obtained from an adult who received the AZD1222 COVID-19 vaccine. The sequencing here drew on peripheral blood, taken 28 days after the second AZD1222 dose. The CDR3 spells CASSPRAGLAGVSAKNIQYF. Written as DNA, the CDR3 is TGTGCCAGCAGCCCGAGAGCGGGACTAGCGGGAGTATCGGCCAAAAACATTCAGTACTTC.